The entry below gives a single T cell receptor beta chain sequence along with its context. Antigen unknown. Since a much larger clone is just one base distant, this may be a read error. These data come from a study of blood T cells in healthy people across ages. Staff drew roughly 10 milliliters of peripheral blood from each donor. It was with a sample-barcoded 5' primer and a J-beta primer mix that a second PCR of roughly 6 to 12 cycles was run. TCRdb reanalysed the 5' RACE reads using MiXCR and keeps one entry per CDR3 protein. The table lists roughly 680,000 distinct CDR3 sequences, around 50% of them singletons. Overall study results and limits: Roughly linearly, TCR beta diversity per million T cells fell as age increased.

Sequencing was performed on blood. This receptor was identified in an elderly woman in good health.

CDR3 sequence: CSFPGRTYNEQYF. The CDR3 nucleotides are TGCAGCTTCCCGGGACGGACCTACAATGAGCAGTACTTC. The chain combines TRBV29-1 with TRBJ2-1; TRBD1 or TRBD2 may be the D gene (5 bases each). The end of the DNA is better explained by TRBJ2-7, so the J call may be wrong. The germline V gene encodes CDR1 SQVTM and CDR2 ANQGSEA. This CDR3 spans 13 amino acids.